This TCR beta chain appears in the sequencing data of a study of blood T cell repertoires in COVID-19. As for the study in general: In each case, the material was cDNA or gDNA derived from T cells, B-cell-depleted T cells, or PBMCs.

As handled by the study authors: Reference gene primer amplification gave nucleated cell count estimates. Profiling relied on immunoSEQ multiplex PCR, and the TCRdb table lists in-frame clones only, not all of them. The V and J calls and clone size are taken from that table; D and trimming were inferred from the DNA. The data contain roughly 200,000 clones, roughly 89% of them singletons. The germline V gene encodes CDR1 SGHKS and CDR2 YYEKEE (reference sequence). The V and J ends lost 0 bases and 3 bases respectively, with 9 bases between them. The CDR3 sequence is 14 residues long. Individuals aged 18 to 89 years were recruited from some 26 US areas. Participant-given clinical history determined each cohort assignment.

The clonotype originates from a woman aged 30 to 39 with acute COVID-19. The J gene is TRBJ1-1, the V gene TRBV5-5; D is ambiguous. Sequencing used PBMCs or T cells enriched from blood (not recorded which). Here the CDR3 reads CASSLVPGYTEAFF. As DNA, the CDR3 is TGTGCCAGCAGCTTGGTCCCAGGCTACACTGAAGCTTTCTTT.